Listed below are T cell receptor beta chains from one sample, sequenced in a study of blood T cells in healthy people across ages. TCRdb analysed the 5' RACE reads with MiXCR anew, one entry per CDR3 protein. This table has about 780,000 distinct CDR3 sequences, roughly 25% appearing once. In addition, the sample was reused for a study of T cells of mothers and their children.

The sample was blood. The receptors shown here come from a boy between 10 and 17 years old in good health. Both conserved end residues are part of each CDR3. The size field is filled for only some rows; it gives once, few, many or a size class.

CDR3 protein: CASSLGTGEAPQHF
V gene: TRBV18
J gene: TRBJ1-5
clone size: -

CDR3 protein: CASSQAGSSNTGELFF
V gene: TRBV3-1
J gene: TRBJ2-2
clone size: few

CDR3 protein: CASSFNKAWTDTQYF
V gene: TRBV12-3/TRBV12-4
J gene: TRBJ2-3
clone size: -

CDR3 protein: CASRLAGGETQYF
V gene: TRBV10-2
J gene: TRBJ2-5
clone size: many

CDR3 protein: CASAPHANRGPGELFF
V gene: TRBV12-5
J gene: TRBJ2-2
clone size: few

CDR3 protein: CASSPSSPGANVLTF
V gene: TRBV5-1
J gene: TRBJ2-6
clone size: -

CDR3 protein: CASGSGGEQYF
V gene: TRBV6-5
J gene: TRBJ2-7
clone size: -

CDR3 protein: CASSLAGQRAETQYF
V gene: TRBV5-1
J gene: TRBJ2-5
clone size: few

CDR3 protein: CASSDGRGISTDTQYF
V gene: TRBV6-4
J gene: TRBJ2-3
clone size: -

CDR3 protein: CASSQEGADQETQYF
V gene: TRBV4-1
J gene: TRBJ2-5
clone size: -

CDR3 protein: CSAPLAGGHNGQFF
V gene: TRBV20-1
J gene: -
clone size: few

CDR3 protein: CSARGEGRYTF
V gene: TRBV20-1
J gene: TRBJ1-2
clone size: few

CDR3 protein: CASRAPGGGSYEQYF
V gene: TRBV10-2
J gene: -
clone size: -

CDR3 protein: CSTSVRGNYGYTF
V gene: TRBV29-1
J gene: TRBJ1-2
clone size: -

CDR3 protein: CASSFPDPHYGYTF
V gene: TRBV11-2
J gene: TRBJ1-2
clone size: -

CDR3 protein: CASSPTRQYPQYF
V gene: TRBV7-3
J gene: TRBJ2-3
clone size: -

CDR3 protein: CASRRPGLQETQYF
V gene: TRBV28
J gene: TRBJ2-5
clone size: -

CDR3 protein: CASSLRPGGVGGELFF
V gene: TRBV5-1
J gene: TRBJ2-2
clone size: -